The 5 T cell receptor beta chains reported below all come from one sample, sequenced in a study of post-analysis software for immune sequencing data. Whole-study findings and limits: TRBV5-6, TRBV5-1 and TRBV20-1 were among four to six TRBV segments more frequent in patients than controls.

No antigen has been assigned to these receptors. TCR beta cDNA libraries included unique molecular identifiers. TCRdb called the PCR reads again in MiXCR, with one record for every CDR3 protein. The repertoire consists of fewer than 850,000 distinct CDR3 sequences, with roughly 46% occurring once and the leading ten covering just under 5%. What was sequenced was blood. All receptors come from a girl aged 10-17 years with multiple sclerosis.

The CDR3 is CAWSVLGNGYTF. The CDR3 bases are TGTGCCTGGAGTGTACTAGGGAACGGCTACACCTTC. The chain uses TRBV30 and TRBJ1-2; no firm D call. The CDR3 spans 12 residues. V gave up 0 bases and J gave up 8 bases, with 10 bases separating them. The germline CDR1 and CDR2 sequences are GTSNPN and SVGIG (reference sequence).

V gene TRBV28 combines with J gene TRBJ2-3; D is possibly TRBD2 (5 bases). There are 15 residues in the CDR3. The germline CDR1 and CDR2 sequences are MDHEN and SYDVKM. V dropped 3 bases and J dropped 1 base, with 11 bases sitting between them. CDR3 in amino acids: CASSFERWGTDTQYF. In DNA, the CDR3 is TGTGCCAGCAGTTTCGAGCGGTGGGGCACAGATACGCAGTATTTT.

This clonotype has at least ten counts. This chain connects TRBV6-2 or TRBV6-3 to TRBJ2-7; 10 nucleotides agree with TRBD1. The J segment lost 3 bases and the V segment lost 8 bases, leaving 4 bases of the junction unmatched. CDR3 length equals 13 residues. CDR1 MNHEY and CDR2 SVGEGT come from the germline V gene. CDR3 sequence reads: CASRRTGGYEQYF. CDR3 DNA sequence: TGTGCCAGCCGCCGGACAGGGGGCTACGAGCAGTACTTC.

This clonotype appeared a single time. V usage is TRBV7-2 and J usage is TRBJ2-5; 9 bases line up with TRBD1. This CDR3 has 18 residues. Germline trimming cut 5 bases from V and 5 bases from J; bases unmatched to any gene: 18. The germline V gene has CDR1 SGHTA and CDR2 FQGNSA. For the CDR3, the DNA is TGTGCCAGCAGCACCTCCCGGGAATGGGACAGGGAGGGGGAGACCCAGTACTTC. It yields the protein CASSTSREWDREGETQYF.

This clonotype was counted at least ten times. This sequence joins TRBV12-3 or TRBV12-4 and TRBJ2-3; either TRBD1 or TRBD2 may supply D (6 bases each). The CDR3 is made up of 14 amino acids. Between the trimmed V and J ends, which lost 5 bases and 3 bases, there was a span of 12 bases. CDR3 nucleotides: TGTGCCAGCAGTCCCACAGGGAGGACAGATACGCAGTATTTT. This codes for CASSPTGRTDTQYF.